This T cell receptor (beta chain) was found in a study of blood T cell repertoires in COVID-19. The overall study: Acute and convalescent COVID-19 samples came from the United States, Italy and Spain. From T cells, B-cell-depleted T cells, or PBMCs came the material, which was cDNA or gDNA.

CDR1 is MNHEY, CDR2 SMNVEV, per germline (reference sequence). The CDR3 has 17 residues. Losses at the gene ends were 2 bases for V and 1 base for J; bases not matched to a gene: 10. TCRdb's copy holds only in-frame clones and misses some; the assay was immunoSEQ multiplex PCR. The repertoire holds 410,000 or so clones, with approximately 91% as singletons. Those enrolled in Seattle joined during active infection and were followed longitudinally afterward. This clone has more than one count but fewer than ten. The gene calls are TRBV27 and TRBJ1-1, with 7 bases identical to TRBD1. This clonotype originated in a woman between 40 and 55 years old with COVID-19, enrolled during active disease. The material sequenced was peripheral blood. CDR3 coding DNA: TGTGCCAGCAGTTTAATCTTCGGGGGACAGACGAACACTGAAGCTTTCTTT. Translating gives CASSLIFGGQTNTEAFF.